These 21 T cell receptor beta chains originate from one sample sequenced in a study of identical twins. TCRdb reprocessed the 5' RACE reads with MiXCR, giving one entry per CDR3 protein. This table holds some 690,000 distinct CDR3 sequences, around 21% found once. These data also formed part of another study, on T cells expressing NK-cell markers.

Specimen: PBMCs. The source of these receptors is a young woman in good health.

This clonotype was detected only a few times. The gene calls are TRBV15 and TRBJ2-5; no clear D. This CDR3 is 13 amino acids long. The germline CDR1 and CDR2 sequences are LNHNV and YYDKDF (reference sequence). The V end lost 1 base, the J end lost 6 bases, and 9 bases lay between the germline ends. The DNA for the CDR3 is TGTGCCACCAGCAGAGTTGCTCGGCAGACCCAGTACTTC. Its translation is CATSRVARQTQYF.

A single count supports this clonotype. The CDR3: CASSHADRVAYNEQFF. CDR3 in DNA: TGTGCCAGCAGCCACGCTGACAGGGTGGCCTACAATGAGCAGTTCTTC. The chain links TRBV7-2 to TRBJ2-1; 7 bases align to TRBD1. CDR1 is SGHTA and CDR2 is FQGNSA in the germline V gene. The CDR3 sequence is 16 residues long. Trimming took 5 bases from V and 2 from J; bases not matched to a gene: 9. The entire variable domain, with the rest obtained from reference TRBV7-2 and TRBJ2-1, is as follows: GAGVSQSPSNKVTEKGKDVELRCDPISGHTALYWYRQSLGQGLEFLIYFQGNSAPDKSGLPSDRFSAERTGGSVSTLTIQRTQQEDSAVYLCASSHADRVAYNEQFFGPGTRLTVL.

This clonotype appeared a few times. This chain uses TRBV7-9 with TRBJ2-1; D call uncertain. The CDR3 consists of 15 residues. CDR1 is SEHNR, CDR2 FQNEAQ, per germline (reference sequence). The V gene lost 11 bases and the J gene lost 9 bases, with 26 bases spanning the gap. The DNA for the CDR3 is TGTGCCGGAACCCCGATTTCCCCGGTAGAGACTGAGCAGTTCTTC. It encodes CAGTPISPVETEQFF.

This clonotype came up a few times. DNA for the CDR3: TGCAGTGCTAGAGATGGTAGCGGCAATGAGCAGTTCTTC. This encodes CSARDGSGNEQFF. The chain is built from TRBV20-1 and TRBJ2-1, with D maybe TRBD2 (6 bases). Germline V lookup: CDR1 DFQATT, CDR2 SNEGSKA (reference sequence). V was pared by 0 bases and J by 6 bases, with 9 bases between. The CDR3 is 13 amino acids.

The chain uses TRBV12-3 or TRBV12-4 and TRBJ2-5; 7 nucleotides match TRBD2. This CDR3 is built from 15 residues. V lost 7 bases, J lost 4 bases, and 12 bases stayed unmatched. The CDR3, as DNA: TGTGCCAGCACCTTCGGGGGGAATCGGGCAGAGACCCAGTACTTC. It encodes CASTFGGNRAETQYF.

This clonotype was seen a few times. The rearrangement links TRBV6-4 to TRBJ2-1; 8 nucleotides agree with TRBD2. V lost 3 bases to trimming and J lost 4 bases; unmatched junction nucleotides: 14. Germline values: CDR1 MRHNA, CDR2 SNTAGT. This CDR3 region has 18 residues. The CDR3 region has the DNA TGTGCCAGCAGTGATCTCTGGTCAATGCGGGGGGCTTACAATGAGCAGTTCTTC. Translating gives CASSDLWSMRGAYNEQFF.

J is TRBJ2-3 and V is TRBV12-3 or TRBV12-4; perhaps TRBD2 as D (5 bases). The CDR3 covers 15 residues. The V and J ends lost 6 bases and 2 bases respectively, with 15 bases between them. The CDR3 here is CASRPLADYTDTQYF. DNA for the CDR3: TGTGCCAGCAGACCCCTAGCAGATTACACAGATACGCAGTATTTT.

The chain couples TRBV18 to TRBJ2-2; 8 nucleotides agree with TRBD1. With V trimmed by 5 bases and J by 2 bases, 4 bases remained unmatched. This CDR3 has 15 residues. Germline CDR1 and CDR2: KGHSH and LQKENI. The CDR3, as DNA: TGTGCCAGCTCATTGGACAGGGTTAACACCGGGGAGCTGTTTTTT. It codes for CASSLDRVNTGELFF.

The chain couples TRBV19 to TRBJ2-2, with D unclear. Germline-derived CDR1 and CDR2 are LNHDA and SQIVND (reference sequence). V lost 5 bases and J 7 bases, leaving 5 bases between the germline ends. The CDR3 has 11 residues. The CDR3 here is CASSHGGELFF. The DNA of the CDR3 is TGTGCCAGTAGTCACGGCGGGGAGCTGTTTTTT.

The chain has TRBV20-1 and TRBJ2-1; TRBD2 aligns across 11 bases. Germline-derived CDR1 and CDR2 are DFQATT and SNEGSKA (reference sequence). This CDR3 has 15 amino acids. J was trimmed by 12 bases and V by 1 base; bases with no gene match: 11. The CDR3 loop reads CSARAVAGGQGGQFF. The CDR3, as DNA: TGCAGTGCTAGAGCGGTAGCGGGGGGGCAGGGTGGGCAGTTCTTC.

The chain joins TRBV29-1 to TRBJ2-7; D call uncertain. Germline values: CDR1 SQVTM, CDR2 ANQGSEA. CDR3 length equals 12 residues. Trimming shortened V by 6 bases and J by 6 bases, and 15 bases separated the two germline ends. CDR3 bases: TGCAGCGTAACAGCAGCCTCCGGCGAGCAGTACTTC. Amino acids: CSVTAASGEQYF.

A few counts support this clonotype. The chain recombines TRBV6-2 or TRBV6-3 with TRBJ2-1; D is uncertain. V was clipped by 0 bases and J by 12 bases, with 9 bases between them. CDR1 and CDR2 from the germline V gene are MNHEY and SVGEGT. The CDR3 loop spans 12 amino acids. CDR3 DNA: TGTGCCAGCAGTTACTCGACCGGTACGCAGTTCTTC. It specifies CASSYSTGTQFF.

The J gene is TRBJ1-4, the V gene TRBV7-9; TRBD1 might be the D (5 bases). CDR3 length equals 14 residues. Germline V lookup: CDR1 SEHNR, CDR2 FQNEAQ (reference sequence). Deletions cut 5 bases from V and 8 bases from J, with 15 bases between. CDR3 protein: CASSRDPLGEKLFF. The CDR3 DNA follows: TGTGCCAGCAGCAGGGACCCTTTGGGGGAAAAACTGTTTTTT. Supplemented by reference TRBV7-9 and TRBJ1-4, the full variable domain reads DTGVSQNPRHKITKRGQNVTFRCDPISEHNRLYWYRQTLGQGPEFLTYFQNEAQLEKSRLLSDRFSAERPKGSFSTLEIQRTEQGDSAMYLCASSRDPLGEKLFFGSGTQLSVL.

V usage is TRBV20-1 and J usage is TRBJ2-1; D remains ambiguous. Germline-derived CDR1 and CDR2 are DFQATT and SNEGSKA (reference sequence). The CDR3 has 13 residues. V lost 5 bases and J 2 bases, leaving 10 bases between the germline ends. The CDR3 spells CSALSSPYNEQFF. Here the CDR3 DNA reads TGCAGTGCTCTAAGTTCCCCCTACAATGAGCAGTTCTTC.

The chain joins TRBV6-2 or TRBV6-3 to TRBJ1-2; no clear D gene. CDR1 and CDR2 (germline): MNHEY, SVGEGT. CDR3 length: 14 residues. The V gene lost 5 bases and the J gene lost 3 bases, with 13 bases spanning the gap. CDR3 sequence reads: CASSNTDGYYGYTF. DNA of the CDR3: TGTGCCAGCAGTAACACCGACGGCTACTATGGCTACACCTTC.

This clonotype was counted a few times. The V call is TRBV27, the J call TRBJ2-5, with unresolved D. V dropped 3 bases and J dropped 5 bases, with 10 bases sitting between them. From germline, CDR1 is MNHEY and CDR2 SMNVEV (reference sequence). This CDR3 has 13 amino acids. The CDR3 coding sequence is TGTGCCAGCAGTTTCGGTGGTTGGGAGACCCAGTACTTC. Its translation: CASSFGGWETQYF.

The chain uses TRBV7-9 and TRBJ2-1; D may correspond to TRBD1 or TRBD2 (5 bases each). V lost 7 bases and J lost 9, with 13 bases in between. The CDR3 runs to 12 residues. In germline, CDR1 is SEHNR, CDR2 FQNEAQ (reference sequence). CDR3 in DNA: TGTGCCAGCACCGTCGGTGGGGGTGAGCAGTTCTTC. Protein sequence: CASTVGGGEQFF.

The chain combines TRBV10-3 with TRBJ1-6; 11 bases fit TRBD1. The V gene end was trimmed by 7 bases and the J gene end by 6 bases; junction bases not matched to a gene: 5. Germline V gene data show CDR1 as ENHRY and CDR2 as SYGVKD. The CDR3 sequence is 15 residues long. CDR3 protein: CAITPGTGGNSPLHF. In DNA, the CDR3 is TGTGCCATCACCCCCGGGACAGGGGGTAATTCACCCCTCCACTTT.

The chain uses TRBV5-1 and TRBJ2-5; TRBD2 aligns across 12 bases. This CDR3 has 18 residues. From germline, CDR1 is SGHRS and CDR2 YFSETQ. J gave up 3 bases and V 0 bases, and 9 bases lay outside the gene matches. CDR3 amino acids: CASSLELAGGLGKETQYF. The CDR3 coding sequence is TGCGCCAGCAGCTTGGAACTAGCGGGGGGATTGGGGAAAGAGACCCAGTACTTC.

This clonotype occurred a few times. The genes are TRBV4-3 and TRBJ1-5; D call uncertain. Germline lookup yields CDR1 LGHNA and CDR2 YSLEER. V was cut by 0 bases and J by 7 bases, with 7 bases left in between. The CDR3 spans 13 residues. Here the CDR3 reads CASSQDQRQPQHF. Here the CDR3 DNA reads TGCGCCAGCAGCCAAGATCAGAGGCAGCCCCAGCATTTT.

This clonotype was seen a few times. The CDR3 DNA reads as TGTGCCAGCAGACTTCACCTGGGAAACACCATATATTTT. Encoded protein: CASRLHLGNTIYF. The chain is built from TRBV12-3 or TRBV12-4 and TRBJ1-3, with D unresolved. Trimming took 6 bases from V and 4 from J, leaving 10 bases between them. This CDR3 region has 13 residues.